The entry below gives a single T cell receptor beta chain sequence along with its context. There is no known antigen for this receptor. No base-level quality is on record; no much larger clone is a single base apart. This sample was taken from a study of blood T cells in healthy people across ages (dated by TCRdb to 2015 to 2017). Turning to the overall study: In model experiments, template switching captured roughly one uniquely barcoded TCR beta cDNA molecule for every two T cells. The study measured age-related changes in TCR beta repertoire diversity using deep sequencing normalized with unique cDNA molecular identifiers. Donors were grouped into four age groups: young (average 16 years), middle-aged (39), aged (about 60) and long-lived (just over 80). Two additional independent replicas of 1 million unique cDNA reads from the same blood draw were analyzed for two donors (one aged 18 to 30 and one aged 80 or older). What the research found in general, with its limitations: The long-lived group showed more naive CD4+ T cells, fewer expanded clones and increased TCR diversity than the aged group, suggesting age selection. Observed TCR beta diversity correlated strongly with the percentage of naive T cells measured by flow cytometry. Estimates of total diversity based on one million sequenced T cells were regarded as lower bounds and as underestimates. Conclusive comparison of naive and antigen-experienced compartments was prevented by the profiling of bulk unsorted PBMCs. Because donor CMV infection status was unknown, age-related changes in expanded clonotypes were potentially confounded. Observed TCR beta diversity per million T cells fell roughly linearly with age, and a significant reduction was already apparent by age around 40.

The library was built by means of 5' RACE. TCRdb lists the instrument as Illumina HiSeq 2500. A second PCR of about 6 to 11 cycles was run with a J-beta primer mix and a sample-barcoded 5' primer. A template-switch 5' adaptor carrying 12 random nucleotides introduced a unique molecular identifier onto each TCR beta cDNA molecule. At least 3 million CDR3-containing paired-end reads were obtained from each sample. The Mint cDNA synthesis kit, primed by a TRBC-specific oligonucleotide, was used to synthesize first-strand cDNA from all RNA. All cDNA was treated with uracil-DNA glycosylase and then went through a first 18-cycle PCR with the universal primers M1SS and BC2_uni_R. For the original study's pipeline: Each sample was normalized by randomly selecting 1 million high-quality reads, each carrying a distinct molecular identifier. Instead of being binned into consensus sequences, reads with shared molecular identifiers were discarded. MiTCR, run with a Q25 quality threshold and the strictest error-elimination algorithm, handled CDR3 identification, clonotype clustering and error correction. A nonparametric unseen species model using Euler transformation provided a lower-bound estimate of total TCR beta diversity. TCRdb cleaned the public reads at Q25 with fastp, built clones with MiXCR and kept in-frame beta chains. CDR3 protein sequences are deduplicated, and each keeps its most common genes and DNA. TCRdb assigned the V and J calls; the authors' analysis was not used. The sample table records 800,000 to 950,000 distinct CDR3 sequences; almost 30% of these occur just once. More than 8.5% of the sample comes from the top ten.

Systemically healthy Caucasian individuals from Russia, around 39 in total and aged 6 to 90 years, were included as donors. Ten milliliters of peripheral blood were drawn from each donor into EDTA-treated Vacutainer tubes. Ficoll-Paque density-gradient centrifugation was used to isolate PBMCs, with at least 7 million per sample. Trizol reagent was used to extract total RNA from PBMCs, with at least 6 micrograms per sample. The percentages of naive CD45RAhigh/CD27high T cells were determined by flow cytometry on a PBMC aliquot from every donor. Relative to germline, V is 4 bases shorter and J is 7 bases shorter, with 10 bases between their ends. Looking up the germline V gene yields CDR1 MGHRA and CDR2 YSYEKL. The CDR3 starts with the cysteine, ends with the phenylalanine, and has 12 residues. Left in the record is the CDR3 DNA by itself, 36 bases read in frame from the first base. This sample was also put to use in a study of T cells of mothers and their children. The second study also describes: Nine systemically healthy Caucasian individuals served as donors, namely three mothers together with their six children. cDNA synthesis used all of the extracted RNA, with around 1.4 ug of RNA in each 15 ul reaction. In the second PCR, sample barcodes and 2-4 random nucleotides were introduced via the M1S primer. Over 9.5 million TCR beta CDR3 reads were obtained for each mother, and approximately 2.9 million reads were obtained for each child. In both related and unrelated pairs, thymic selection shapes the output of TCR recombination in a similar way, with inherited differences having only a minor effect. Normalized repertoire overlap in related mother-child pairs was always slightly higher than in unrelated mother-child pairs, but the difference was never significant. With a sensitivity of approximately 100 clones per million clonotypes, no persistent microchimeric T cell clones were detected. Deep NGS was used in the study to compare the TCR beta repertoires of mothers and children and to look for features that separate related mother-child pairs from unrelated individuals. On average, the children were roughly 10 +/- 4 years old, while the mothers were approximately 41 +/- 4 years old. After adapter ligation was performed with NEBNext reagents, the libraries were sequenced on an Illumina HiSeq 2000 with 100+100 nt paired-end reads. To avoid cross-contamination, the mother libraries and the child libraries were prepared a month apart and sequenced in separate runs. For each donor, between 500,000 and 2,000,000 distinct TCR beta clonotypes were identified. Naive TCR beta clonotypes were estimated from low-frequency clonotypes matched to each donor's FACS-determined naive share, without sorting.

The sample taken for sequencing was blood. The clonotype comes from a woman in her thirties or forties in good health. The rearrangement joined TRBV4-1 to TRBJ1-2; no confident D gene assignment can be made. CDR3 sequence: CASSPPPGGYTF. The DNA is TGCGCCAGCAGCCCCCCCCCTGGTGGCTACACCTTC.